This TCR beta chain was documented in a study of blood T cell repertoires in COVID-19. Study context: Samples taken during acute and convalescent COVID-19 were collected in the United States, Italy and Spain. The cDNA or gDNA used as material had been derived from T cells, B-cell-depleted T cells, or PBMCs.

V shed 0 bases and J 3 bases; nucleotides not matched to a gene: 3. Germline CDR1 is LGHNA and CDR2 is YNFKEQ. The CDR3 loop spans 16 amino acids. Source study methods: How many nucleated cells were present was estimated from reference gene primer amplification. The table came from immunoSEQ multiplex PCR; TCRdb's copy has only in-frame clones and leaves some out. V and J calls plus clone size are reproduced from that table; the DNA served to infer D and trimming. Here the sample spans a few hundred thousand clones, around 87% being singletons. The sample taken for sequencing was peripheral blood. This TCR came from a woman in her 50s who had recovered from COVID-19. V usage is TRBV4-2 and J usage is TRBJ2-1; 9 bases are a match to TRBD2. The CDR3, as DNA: TGTGCCAGCAGCCAAGATATGCGGGGGGGCTACAATGAGCAGTTCTTC. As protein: CASSQDMRGGYNEQFF.